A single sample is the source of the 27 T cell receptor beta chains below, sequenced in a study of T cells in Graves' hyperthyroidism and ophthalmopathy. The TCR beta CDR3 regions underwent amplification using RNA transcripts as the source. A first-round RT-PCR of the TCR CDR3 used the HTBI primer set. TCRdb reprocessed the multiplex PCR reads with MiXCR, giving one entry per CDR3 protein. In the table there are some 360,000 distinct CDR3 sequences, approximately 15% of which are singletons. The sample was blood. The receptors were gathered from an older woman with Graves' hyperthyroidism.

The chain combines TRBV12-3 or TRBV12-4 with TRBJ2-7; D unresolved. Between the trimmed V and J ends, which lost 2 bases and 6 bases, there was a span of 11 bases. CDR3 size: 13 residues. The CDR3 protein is CASSLRRSGEQYF. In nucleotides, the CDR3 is TGTGCCAGCAGTTTACGTAGAAGTGGCGAGCAGTACTTC.

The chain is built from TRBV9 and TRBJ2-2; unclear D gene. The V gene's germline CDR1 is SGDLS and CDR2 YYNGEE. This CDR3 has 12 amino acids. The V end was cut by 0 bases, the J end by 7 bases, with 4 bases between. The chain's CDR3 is CASSVVGGELFF. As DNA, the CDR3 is TGTGCCAGCAGCGTAGTGGGCGGGGAGCTGTTTTTT.

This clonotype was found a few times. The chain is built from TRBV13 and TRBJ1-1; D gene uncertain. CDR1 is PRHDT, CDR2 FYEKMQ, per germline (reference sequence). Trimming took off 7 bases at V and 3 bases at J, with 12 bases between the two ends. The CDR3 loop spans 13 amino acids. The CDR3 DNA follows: TGTGCCAGCACCGCGGGCGGCTACACTGAAGCTTTCTTT. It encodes CASTAGGYTEAFF.

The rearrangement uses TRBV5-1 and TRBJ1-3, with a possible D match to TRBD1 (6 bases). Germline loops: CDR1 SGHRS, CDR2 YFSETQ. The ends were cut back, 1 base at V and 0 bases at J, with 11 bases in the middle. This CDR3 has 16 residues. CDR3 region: CASSLIGGPSGNTIYF. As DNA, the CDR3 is TGCGCCAGCAGCTTGATAGGGGGGCCCTCTGGAAACACCATATATTTT.

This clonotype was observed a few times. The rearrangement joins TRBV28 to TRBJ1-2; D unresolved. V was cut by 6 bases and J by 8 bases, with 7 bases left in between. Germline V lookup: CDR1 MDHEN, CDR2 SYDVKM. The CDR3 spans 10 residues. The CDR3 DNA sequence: TGTGCCAGCAGCGAGCGAGGCTACACCTTC. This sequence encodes CASSERGYTF.

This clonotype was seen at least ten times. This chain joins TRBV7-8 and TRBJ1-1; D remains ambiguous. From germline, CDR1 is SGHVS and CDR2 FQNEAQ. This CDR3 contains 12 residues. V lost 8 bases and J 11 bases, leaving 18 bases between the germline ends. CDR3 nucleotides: TGTGCCAGCCTTACGGGGAGAGGTCTGGCTTTCTTT. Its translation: CASLTGRGLAFF.

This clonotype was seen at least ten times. The CDR3 sequence: CATSRDRTTSYEQYF. The CDR3 nucleotides are TGTGCCACCAGCAGAGATAGGACTACATCCTACGAGCAGTACTTC. The chain uses TRBV15 and TRBJ2-7; a weak D match, TRBD2 (6 bases). This CDR3 is built from 15 residues. Between the trimmed V and J ends, which lost 0 bases and 1 base, there was a span of 10 bases. CDR1 and CDR2 (germline): LNHNV, YYDKDF (reference sequence).

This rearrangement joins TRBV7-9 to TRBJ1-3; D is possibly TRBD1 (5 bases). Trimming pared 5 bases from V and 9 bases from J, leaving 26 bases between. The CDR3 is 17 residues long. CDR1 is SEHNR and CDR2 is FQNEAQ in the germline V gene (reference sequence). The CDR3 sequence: CASSPIGRFAAGITIYF. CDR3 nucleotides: TGTGCCAGCAGCCCTATCGGGCGGTTTGCGGCAGGGATCACCATATATTTT.

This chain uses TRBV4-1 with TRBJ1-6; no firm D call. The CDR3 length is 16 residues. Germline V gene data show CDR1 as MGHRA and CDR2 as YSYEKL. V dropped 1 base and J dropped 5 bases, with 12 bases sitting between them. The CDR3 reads CASSQVPAPNNSPLHF. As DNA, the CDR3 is TGCGCCAGCAGCCAAGTGCCAGCGCCTAATAATTCACCCCTCCACTTT.

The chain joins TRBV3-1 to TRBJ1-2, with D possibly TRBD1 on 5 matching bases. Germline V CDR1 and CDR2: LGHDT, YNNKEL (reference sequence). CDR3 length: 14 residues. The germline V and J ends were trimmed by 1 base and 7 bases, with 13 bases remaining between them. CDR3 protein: CASSQAAGLRGYTF. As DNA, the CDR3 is TGTGCCAGCAGCCAAGCGGCAGGGTTACGTGGCTACACCTTC.

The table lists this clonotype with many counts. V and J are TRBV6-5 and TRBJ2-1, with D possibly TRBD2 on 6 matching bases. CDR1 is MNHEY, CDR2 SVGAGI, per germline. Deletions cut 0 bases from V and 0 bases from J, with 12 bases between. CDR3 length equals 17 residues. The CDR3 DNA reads TGTGCCAGCAGTTACTCGAGGTGGAGGGCCTCCTACAATGAGCAGTTCTTC. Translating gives CASSYSRWRASYNEQFF.

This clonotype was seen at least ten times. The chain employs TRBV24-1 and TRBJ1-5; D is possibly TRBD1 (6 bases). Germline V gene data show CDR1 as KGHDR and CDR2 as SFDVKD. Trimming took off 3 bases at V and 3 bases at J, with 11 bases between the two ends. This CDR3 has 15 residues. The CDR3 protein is CATSDGQLINQPQHF. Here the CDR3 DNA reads TGTGCCACCAGTGATGGACAGTTGATCAATCAGCCCCAGCATTTT.

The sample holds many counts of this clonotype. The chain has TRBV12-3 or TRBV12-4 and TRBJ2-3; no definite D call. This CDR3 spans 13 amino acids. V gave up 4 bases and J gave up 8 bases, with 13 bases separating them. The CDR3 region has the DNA TGTGCCAGCAGTTCCGCAGTGGCGCGTACGCAGTATTTT. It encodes CASSSAVARTQYF.

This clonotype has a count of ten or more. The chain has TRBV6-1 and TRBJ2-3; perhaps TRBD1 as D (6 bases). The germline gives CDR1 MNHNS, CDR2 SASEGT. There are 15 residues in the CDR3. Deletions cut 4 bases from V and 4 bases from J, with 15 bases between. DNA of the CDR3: TGTGCCAGCAGTGTTGTTTGGGGGCCGGCAGATACGCAGTATTTT. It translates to CASSVVWGPADTQYF.

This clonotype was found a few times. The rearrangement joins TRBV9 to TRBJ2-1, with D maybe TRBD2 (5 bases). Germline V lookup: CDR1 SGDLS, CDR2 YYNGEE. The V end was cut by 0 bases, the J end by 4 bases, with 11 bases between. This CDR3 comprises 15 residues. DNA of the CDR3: TGTGCCAGCAGCGTAGTAGGAGGAGGTTACAATGAGCAGTTCTTC. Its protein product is CASSVVGGGYNEQFF.

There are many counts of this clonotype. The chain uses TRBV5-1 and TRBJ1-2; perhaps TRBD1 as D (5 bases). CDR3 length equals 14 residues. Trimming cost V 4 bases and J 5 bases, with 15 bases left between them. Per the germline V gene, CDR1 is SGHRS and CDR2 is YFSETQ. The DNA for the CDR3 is TGCGCCAGCAGCGCGCGGGACCCCCAGTATGGCTACACCTTC. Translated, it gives CASSARDPQYGYTF.

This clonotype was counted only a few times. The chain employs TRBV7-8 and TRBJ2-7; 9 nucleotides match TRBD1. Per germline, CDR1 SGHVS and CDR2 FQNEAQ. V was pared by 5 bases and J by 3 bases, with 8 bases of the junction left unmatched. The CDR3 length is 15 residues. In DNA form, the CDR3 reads TGTGCCAGCAGCGCTCCGGGACAGGGAGTCTACGAGCAGTACTTC. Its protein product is CASSAPGQGVYEQYF.

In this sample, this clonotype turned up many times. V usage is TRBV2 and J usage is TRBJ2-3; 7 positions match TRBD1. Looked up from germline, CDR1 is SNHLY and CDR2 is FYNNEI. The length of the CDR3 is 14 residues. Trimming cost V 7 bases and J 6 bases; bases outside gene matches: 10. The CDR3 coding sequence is TGTGCCAGCACCCTGACAGGGAGCGGCGATACGCAGTATTTT. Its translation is CASTLTGSGDTQYF. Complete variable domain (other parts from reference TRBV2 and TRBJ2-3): EPEVTQTPSHQVTQMGQEVILRCVPISNHLYFYWYRQILGQKVEFLVSFYNNEISEKSEIFDDQFSVERPDGSNFTLKIRSTKLEDSAMYFCASTLTGSGDTQYFGPGTRLTVL.

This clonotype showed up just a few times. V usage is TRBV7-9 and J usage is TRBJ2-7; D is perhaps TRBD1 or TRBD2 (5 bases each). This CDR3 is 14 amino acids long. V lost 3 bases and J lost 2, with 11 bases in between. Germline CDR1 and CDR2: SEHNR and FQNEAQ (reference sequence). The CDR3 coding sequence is TGTGCCAGCAGCTTCTCACTAGGGGCCTACGAGCAGTACTTC. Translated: CASSFSLGAYEQYF. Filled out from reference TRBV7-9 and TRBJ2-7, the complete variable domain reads DTGVSQNPRHKITKRGQNVTFRCDPISEHNRLYWYRQTLGQGPEFLTYFQNEAQLEKSRLLSDRFSAERPKGSFSTLEIQRTEQGDSAMYLCASSFSLGAYEQYFGPGTRLTVT.

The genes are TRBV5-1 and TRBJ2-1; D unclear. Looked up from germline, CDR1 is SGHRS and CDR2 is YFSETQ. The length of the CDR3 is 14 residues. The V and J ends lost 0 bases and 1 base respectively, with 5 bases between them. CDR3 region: CASSLGRSYNEQFF. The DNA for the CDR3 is TGCGCCAGCAGCTTGGGACGGTCCTACAATGAGCAGTTCTTC.

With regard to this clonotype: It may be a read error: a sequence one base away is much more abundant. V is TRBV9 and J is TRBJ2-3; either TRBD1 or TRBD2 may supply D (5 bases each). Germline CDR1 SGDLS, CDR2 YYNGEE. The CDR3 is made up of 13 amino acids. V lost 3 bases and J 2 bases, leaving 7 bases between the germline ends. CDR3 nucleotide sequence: TGTGCCAGCAGCGGGGACCCCACAGATACGCAGTATTTT. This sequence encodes CASSGDPTDTQYF.

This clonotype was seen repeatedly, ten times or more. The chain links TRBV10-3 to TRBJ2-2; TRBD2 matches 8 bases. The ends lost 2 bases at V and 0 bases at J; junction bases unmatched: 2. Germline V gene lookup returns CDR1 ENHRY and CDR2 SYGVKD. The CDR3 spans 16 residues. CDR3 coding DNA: TGTGCCATCAGTGAGGGACTAGCACCGAACACCGGGGAGCTGTTTTTT. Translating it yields CAISEGLAPNTGELFF.

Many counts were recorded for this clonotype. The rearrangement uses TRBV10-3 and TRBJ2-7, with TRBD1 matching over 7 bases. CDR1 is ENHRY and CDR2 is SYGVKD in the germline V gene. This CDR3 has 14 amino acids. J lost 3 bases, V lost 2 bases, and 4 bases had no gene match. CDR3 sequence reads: CAISEGQEIYEQYF. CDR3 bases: TGTGCCATCAGTGAGGGACAGGAGATCTACGAGCAGTACTTC.

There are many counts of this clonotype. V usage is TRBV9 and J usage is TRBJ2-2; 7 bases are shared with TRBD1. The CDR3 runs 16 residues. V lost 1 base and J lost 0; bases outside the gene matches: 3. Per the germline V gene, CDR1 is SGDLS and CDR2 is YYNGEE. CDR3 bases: TGTGCCAGCAGCGTACGGCAGGGGGCGAACACCGGGGAGCTGTTTTTT. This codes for CASSVRQGANTGELFF.

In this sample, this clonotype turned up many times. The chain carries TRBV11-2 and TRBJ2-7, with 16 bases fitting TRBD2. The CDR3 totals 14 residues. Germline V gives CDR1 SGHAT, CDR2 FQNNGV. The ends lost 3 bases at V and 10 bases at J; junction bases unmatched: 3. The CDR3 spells CASSLGLAGGRQYF. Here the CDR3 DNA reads TGTGCCAGCAGCTTGGGACTAGCGGGAGGGAGACAGTACTTC.

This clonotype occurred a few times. The CDR3 bases are TGTGCCAGTAGCGCAGGGTTTTACACCGGGGAGCTGTTTTTT. Protein product: CASSAGFYTGELFF. V and J are TRBV19 and TRBJ2-2; a possible D gene is TRBD1 (5 bases). Germline-derived CDR1 and CDR2 are LNHDA and SQIVND (reference sequence). CDR3 length equals 14 residues. With 6 bases removed from V and 3 bases from J, the gap between germline ends came to 11 bases.

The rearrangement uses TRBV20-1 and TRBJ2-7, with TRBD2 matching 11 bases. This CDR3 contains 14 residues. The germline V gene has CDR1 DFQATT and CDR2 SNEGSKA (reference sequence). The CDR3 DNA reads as TGCAGCGTTGACGGACTAGCGGGCTCCTACGAGCAGTACTTC. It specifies CSVDGLAGSYEQYF.